Below are 31 T cell receptor beta chains sequenced from a single sample in a study of early T cells in non-severe SARS-CoV-2 infection (dated by TCRdb to the early 2020s). Receptor libraries were prepared by 5' RACE. TCRdb lists the instrument as NextSeq 500. TCRdb redid the processing of the public reads, applying fastp at Q25 and MiXCR, and retained in-frame beta chains. Rows matching on CDR3 protein sequence are summarized as one entry with the most common DNA and genes. This sample gives about 39,000 distinct CDR3 sequences in total; about 7% of them show up just once. The leading ten clones occupy just over 8% of the sample. The sequenced sample consisted of whole blood. Every receptor here comes from an adult who was a healthcare worker with PCR-confirmed SARS-CoV-2 infection or an uninfected control (not recorded which).

This clonotype was seen a handful of times. The chain joins TRBV24-1 to TRBJ2-5; the match to TRBD2 covers 9 bases. The CDR3 length is 16 residues. The V gene's germline CDR1 is KGHDR and CDR2 SFDVKD. The J segment lost 5 bases and the V segment lost 4 bases, leaving 10 bases of the junction unmatched. The CDR3 DNA sequence: TGTGCCACCAGTGACTCTGCGGGGGGGCCGGCGGAGACCCAGTACTTC. Translating gives CATSDSAGGPAETQYF.

Concerning this clonotype: The junction and the germline gene differ at one end; a read error may be behind it. The V and J genes are TRBV7-2 and TRBJ1-3, with D unresolved. There are 13 residues in the CDR3. Germline V CDR1 and CDR2: SGHTA, FQGNSA. The CDR3 region is CASSLVSENTIYF. CDR3 DNA sequence: TGTGCCAGCAGCTTAGTCTCTGAAAACACCATATATTTT.

At least ten counts were recorded for this clonotype. This CDR3 reads CSVWLEGTQYF. DNA of the CDR3: TGCAGCGTATGGCTCGAAGGTACGCAGTATTTT. This rearrangement joins TRBV29-1 to TRBJ2-3; D not resolved. The V gene lost 6 bases and the J gene lost 8 bases, with 12 bases spanning the gap. The CDR3 loop spans 11 amino acids. Looked up from germline, CDR1 is SQVTM and CDR2 is ANQGSEA.

There are a few counts of this clonotype. The rearrangement links TRBV19 to TRBJ2-3, with a possible D match to TRBD2 (7 bases). Germline V gene sequence: CDR1 LNHDA, CDR2 SQIVND (reference sequence). CDR3 length equals 14 residues. Trimming removed 3 bases at V and 5 bases at J, with 12 bases between. In DNA form, the CDR3 reads TGTGCCAGTAGTATGGGGGGGGCGCAAGATACGCAGTATTTT. This gives the protein CASSMGGAQDTQYF. Using reference TRBV19 and TRBJ2-3 for the parts outside the CDR3, the full variable domain is DGGITQSPKYLFRKEGQNVTLSCEQNLNHDAMYWYRQDPGQGLRLIYYSQIVNDFQKGDIAEGYSVSREKKESFPLTVTSAQKNPTAFYLCASSMGGAQDTQYFGPGTRLTVL.

This clonotype was found many times. V and J are TRBV10-3 and TRBJ2-7; D may correspond to TRBD1 or TRBD2 (5 bases each). Germline CDR1 ENHRY, CDR2 SYGVKD. The CDR3 loop spans 16 amino acids. V lost 8 bases, J lost 1 base, and 21 bases lay in between. CDR3 nucleotide sequence: TGTGCCATCGGGGGTGATGAGTTGGGGCGGTCCTACGAGCAGTACTTC. The encoded protein is CAIGGDELGRSYEQYF.

The rearrangement links TRBV6-2 or TRBV6-3 to TRBJ2-7, with a possible D match to TRBD1 (5 bases). Trimming removed 8 bases at V and 3 bases at J, with 14 bases between. Germline V gene data show CDR1 as MNHEY and CDR2 as SVGEGT. This CDR3 spans 13 amino acids. CDR3 in DNA: TGTGCCAGCTCCCCGTGGGGCGGCTACGAGCAGTACTTC. This encodes CASSPWGGYEQYF.

This chain connects TRBV18 to TRBJ2-6; no clear D gene. CDR1 and CDR2 (germline): KGHSH, LQKENI. The germline V and J ends were trimmed by 6 bases and 0 bases, with 6 bases remaining between them. This CDR3 region has 14 residues. CDR3 DNA: TGTGCCAGCTCTCCAGACTCTGGGGCCAACGTCCTGACTTTC. The encoded protein is CASSPDSGANVLTF. The full variable domain, with the rest looked up from reference TRBV18 and TRBJ2-6, is NAGVMQNPRHLVRRRGQEARLRCSPMKGHSHVYWYRQLPEEGLKFMVYLQKENIIDESGMPKERFSAEFPKEGPSILRIQQVVRGDSAAYFCASSPDSGANVLTFGAGSRLTVL.

The table lists this clonotype with many counts. The chain links TRBV29-1 to TRBJ2-1, with D possibly being TRBD1 or TRBD2 (6 bases each). Trimming shortened V by 4 bases and J by 15 bases, and 25 bases separated the two germline ends. The CDR3 is made up of 14 amino acids. CDR1 and CDR2 (germline): SQVTM, ANQGSEA. The CDR3 loop reads CSVAGQRRGKPPFF. The CDR3 nucleotides read TGCAGCGTTGCGGGGCAGCGGAGGGGGAAACCCCCGTTCTTC.

In its sample, this clonotype was seen many times. The V gene is TRBV27, the J gene TRBJ1-4, with unresolved D. V dropped 5 bases and J dropped 2 bases, with 9 bases sitting between them. Germline V gene lookup returns CDR1 MNHEY and CDR2 SMNVEV (reference sequence). The CDR3 contains 14 residues. As DNA, the CDR3 is TGTGCCAGCAGTGGACTCGGGACTAATGAAAAACTGTTTTTT. It yields the protein CASSGLGTNEKLFF.

This clonotype was seen at least ten times. J is TRBJ2-3 and V is TRBV10-3; 8 nucleotides line up with TRBD1. The CDR3 is made up of 17 amino acids. Unmatched junction bases numbered 12, after V lost 6 bases and J lost 1 base. CDR1 and CDR2 from the germline V gene are ENHRY and SYGVKD. CDR3 residues: CAIRKDRGLYGTDTQYF. The CDR3 nucleotides read TGTGCCATCAGAAAAGACAGGGGCCTTTATGGCACAGATACGCAGTATTTT.

This clonotype was counted many times. The chain combines TRBV6-2 or TRBV6-3 with TRBJ2-7; TRBD2 might be the D (5 bases). The CDR3 covers 15 residues. V shed 7 bases and J shed 0 bases, with 16 bases lying between them. Germline V gives CDR1 MNHEY, CDR2 SVGEGT. The CDR3 DNA reads as TGTGCCAGCACCTCGGCGGGCCTCGCCTCCTACGAGCAGTACTTC. This translates into CASTSAGLASYEQYF.

This clonotype was seen at least ten times. The chain links TRBV4-2 to TRBJ2-7; 13 nucleotides agree with TRBD2. V dropped 4 bases and J dropped 7; count of bases not matched to a gene: 7. The germline gives CDR1 LGHNA, CDR2 YNFKEQ. The CDR3 runs 15 residues. For the CDR3, the DNA is TGTGCCAGCAGCCTAGGACTAGCGGGGGAAGAGGAGCAGTACTTC. It yields the protein CASSLGLAGEEEQYF.

Many counts were recorded for this clonotype. This rearrangement joins TRBV28 to TRBJ1-1; no clear D. This CDR3 spans 14 amino acids. CDR1 and CDR2 (germline): MDHEN, SYDVKM. The V gene lost 5 bases and the J gene lost 0 bases, with 10 bases spanning the gap. The CDR3 DNA sequence: TGTGCCAGCAGTGTTACGGGAATGAACACTGAAGCTTTCTTT. Residues: CASSVTGMNTEAFF.

CDR3 sequence reads: CASSLGTVMTDTQYF. DNA for the CDR3: TGCGCCAGCAGCTTGGGGACAGTTATGACAGATACGCAGTATTTT. The V and J genes are TRBV5-1 and TRBJ2-3; weak D call: TRBD1 (6 bases). Germline CDR1 and CDR2: SGHRS and YFSETQ. The CDR3 is 15 residues long. V was pared by 0 bases and J by 3 bases, with 11 bases between.

This clonotype occurred a few times. The CDR3, as DNA: TGTGCCAGCAGCAAAAATTTTTGCGAATCGAGACAGGGTGACACTGAAGCTTTCTTT. Encoded protein: CASSKNFCESRQGDTEAFF. The chain links TRBV21-1 to TRBJ1-1; the D call in the table, TRBD1, was not verified against the DNA. TRBV21-1 is classified as a pseudogene. This CDR3 spans 19 amino acids.

This chain connects TRBV20-1 to TRBJ2-7, with TRBD1 identical over 8 bases. Germline trimming cut 6 bases from V and 5 bases from J; bases unmatched to any gene: 15. CDR1 DFQATT and CDR2 SNEGSKA come from the germline V gene (reference sequence). The CDR3 loop spans 15 amino acids. Here the CDR3 DNA reads TGCAGTGCACCGTTCCGGACAGGGACGCTGAACGAGCAGTACTTC. It is translated as CSAPFRTGTLNEQYF.

The table lists this clonotype with many counts. The rearrangement links TRBV3-1 to TRBJ1-1; D uncertain. The CDR3 runs to 13 residues. Trimming took off 0 bases at V and 6 bases at J, with 8 bases between the two ends. Looked up from germline, CDR1 is LGHDT and CDR2 is YNNKEL (reference sequence). CDR3 residues: CASSQDPRPEAFF. CDR3 nucleotides: TGTGCCAGCAGCCAAGATCCCCGGCCTGAAGCTTTCTTT.

This clonotype was picked up many times. The rearrangement links TRBV5-1 to TRBJ1-1; D unresolved. Germline V lookup: CDR1 SGHRS, CDR2 YFSETQ. With 0 bases removed from V and 1 base from J, the gap between germline ends came to 7 bases. This CDR3 contains 14 residues. CDR3 amino acids: CASSLVTANTEAFF. Here the CDR3 DNA reads TGCGCCAGCAGCTTGGTTACAGCGAACACTGAAGCTTTCTTT.

This clonotype was observed at least ten times. This CDR3 is CASSHRDKSRPHNPGNTIYF. The CDR3 DNA is TGCGCCAGCAGCCACCGGGACAAATCCCGCCCGCATAATCCTGGAAACACCATATATTTT. The chain joins TRBV4-1 to TRBJ1-3; D might be TRBD1 (6 bases). The CDR3 is made up of 20 amino acids. Germline-derived CDR1 and CDR2 are MGHRA and YSYEKL. V lost 3 bases to trimming and J lost 2 bases, with 26 bases between them.

This clonotype was observed at least ten times. This rearrangement joins TRBV15 to TRBJ2-5, with a possible D match to TRBD1 (5 bases). Germline lookup yields CDR1 LNHNV and CDR2 YYDKDF (reference sequence). The CDR3 sequence is 15 residues long. Between the trimmed V and J ends, which lost 3 bases and 4 bases, there was a span of 15 bases. CDR3 in amino acids: CATSRDTNPTETQYF. The CDR3 coding sequence is TGTGCCACCAGCAGGGACACTAATCCCACAGAGACCCAGTACTTC.

This clonotype was picked up a small number of times. The rearrangement uses TRBV9 and TRBJ2-3; possibly TRBD2 for D (6 bases). The CDR3 covers 14 residues. Deletions cut 0 bases from V and 5 bases from J, with 10 bases between. In germline, CDR1 is SGDLS, CDR2 YYNGEE. The CDR3 bases are TGTGCCAGCAGCGTAGTCGGGACTTTAGATACGCAGTATTTT. Amino acid sequence: CASSVVGTLDTQYF.

This clonotype was seen many times. V usage is TRBV20-1 and J usage is TRBJ1-2, with 11 positions matching TRBD1. Germline loops: CDR1 DFQATT, CDR2 SNEGSKA (reference sequence). The length of the CDR3 is 15 residues. The V gene end was trimmed by 5 bases and the J gene end by 4 bases; junction bases not matched to a gene: 9. The CDR3 DNA is TGCAGTGCTCCAATTGGGACAGGGGGTTTCTATGGCTACACCTTC. This gives the protein CSAPIGTGGFYGYTF.

This clonotype was observed at least ten times. J is TRBJ2-1 and V is TRBV10-3; D unclear. The V gene lost 2 bases and the J gene lost 4 bases, with 9 bases spanning the gap. The length of the CDR3 is 14 residues. Per the germline V gene, CDR1 is ENHRY and CDR2 is SYGVKD. This chain's CDR3 is CAISEAAVYNEQFF. CDR3 sequence (DNA): TGTGCCATCAGTGAGGCGGCGGTATACAATGAGCAGTTCTTC.

This clonotype occurred a few times. The chain's CDR3 is CASSAQWSEKLFF. For the CDR3, the DNA is TGTGCCAGTTCCGCCCAGTGGAGTGAAAAACTGTTTTTT. The chain joins TRBV12-3 or TRBV12-4 to TRBJ1-4; no clear D gene. V lost 9 bases and J 7 bases, leaving 15 bases between the germline ends. The length of the CDR3 is 13 residues.

V usage is TRBV10-1 and J usage is TRBJ1-1; weak D call: TRBD1 (6 bases). Germline CDR1 reads WNHNN; CDR2 reads SYGVQD (reference sequence). Trimming took 4 bases from V and 6 from J, leaving 15 bases between them. CDR3 length: 14 amino acids. Written as DNA, the CDR3 is TGCGCCAGCAGTGGAGCAGGGGTAAACGCTGAAGCTTTCTTT. Its translation: CASSGAGVNAEAFF.

This chain connects TRBV19 to TRBJ2-1, with 14 bases fitting TRBD2. V was clipped by 5 bases and J by 8 bases; unmatched bases: 5. The CDR3 is 15 amino acids. CDR1 is LNHDA, CDR2 SQIVND, per germline (reference sequence). The CDR3 DNA sequence: TGTGCCAGTAGTTTCGGACTAGCGGGGGGTTATGAGCAGTTCTTC. This encodes CASSFGLAGGYEQFF.

J is TRBJ2-3 and V is TRBV7-3; 7 bases align to TRBD1. With V trimmed by 4 bases and J by 1 base, 8 bases remained unmatched. The CDR3 loop spans 16 amino acids. Germline V gives CDR1 SGHTA, CDR2 FQGTGA. Written as DNA, the CDR3 is TGTGCCAGCAGCTACAGGGGTGGGTCAGGCACAGATACGCAGTATTTT. This sequence encodes CASSYRGGSGTDTQYF.

CDR3 DNA sequence: TGCGCCAGCAGCTCTAGACAGGGGCTTACCTACGAGCAGTACTTC. Protein sequence: CASSSRQGLTYEQYF. The rearrangement uses TRBV5-1 and TRBJ2-7; 8 bases align to TRBD1. V dropped 3 bases and J dropped 2; count of bases not matched to a gene: 7. Germline V gene lookup returns CDR1 SGHRS and CDR2 YFSETQ. The length of the CDR3 is 15 residues.

This clonotype has ten or more counts. The V call is TRBV6-2 or TRBV6-3, the J call TRBJ2-3; D might be TRBD2 (7 bases). The length of the CDR3 is 14 residues. Germline V gene data show CDR1 as MNHEY and CDR2 as SVGEGT. Trimming stripped 11 bases from V and 6 bases from J, with 21 bases between. The CDR3 DNA follows: TGTGCCGGCCGAAGAACGGGGGGCCCGGATACGCAGTATTTT. It is translated as CAGRRTGGPDTQYF.

This clonotype was seen repeatedly, ten times or more. The chain joins TRBV10-3 to TRBJ2-3; D ambiguous. Germline loops: CDR1 ENHRY, CDR2 SYGVKD. V shed 6 bases and J shed 4 bases, with 14 bases lying between them. This CDR3 contains 14 residues. The CDR3 DNA reads TGTGCCATCAGCCCAGGCTCACCCCCAGATACGCAGTATTTT. Its translation: CAISPGSPPDTQYF.

Many counts were recorded for this clonotype. This chain links TRBV18 with TRBJ2-1, with 8 bases fitting TRBD2. V lost 2 bases, J lost 9 bases, and 6 bases stayed unmatched. CDR3 length equals 14 residues. In germline, CDR1 is KGHSH, CDR2 LQKENI. Written as DNA, the CDR3 is TGTGCCAGCTCACCAAACGGGGGGGCGGCTGAGCAGTTCTTC. Protein: CASSPNGGAAEQFF.